Each of the 10 T cell receptor beta chains below was sequenced from the same sample in a study of tissue T cells after allogeneic stem cell transplantation. Profiled with immunoSEQ multiplex PCR; TCRdb holds only in-frame clones, not every one. This table holds 3,500 to 4,500 clones, about three quarters found once. This research-autopsy study prospectively enrolled adult allogeneic hematopoietic cell transplant recipients with steroid-refractory graft-versus-host disease. This specimen consisted of esophageal tissue, obtained at autopsy. These receptors all come from a male patient at least 60 years old with steroid-refractory graft-versus-host disease after an allogeneic stem cell transplant. Some of the T cells may derive from the graft donor.

The rearrangement uses TRBV24-1 and TRBJ2-2; D is uncertain. Germline CDR1 and CDR2: KGHDR and SFDVKD. V lost 5 bases and J 0 bases, leaving 9 bases between the germline ends. The CDR3 covers 15 residues. This CDR3 is CATSAHPPNTGELFF. DNA for the CDR3: TGTGCCACCAGTGCTCACCCTCCGAACACCGGGGAGCTGTTTTTT.

This sequence joins TRBV6-1 and TRBJ1-1; the D is unclear. The CDR3 sequence is 16 residues long. V was trimmed by 2 bases and J by 1 base, leaving 14 bases between them. Germline assignment: CDR1 MNHNS and CDR2 SASEGT. DNA for the CDR3: TGTGCCAGCAGTGAAATGACGGTACGACCGAACACTGAAGCTTTCTTT. Amino acids: CASSEMTVRPNTEAFF.

This clone has a single count. At one of its ends the junction is not consistent with the germline gene, which may arise from a read error. The gene calls are TRBV7-7 and TRBJ2-5; D tentatively reads TRBD1 or TRBD2 (5 bases each). Germline values: CDR1 SSHAT, CDR2 FNYEAQ (reference sequence). The CDR3 extends over 13 amino acids. In DNA form, the CDR3 reads TGTGCTAGCAGCTTAACAGGAGGCGAGACCCAGTACTTC. This translates into CASSLTGGETQYF.

This chain uses TRBV30 with TRBJ2-7, with D possibly matching TRBD2 (5 bases). V was clipped by 2 bases and J by 1 base, with 6 bases between them. CDR3 size: 12 residues. Germline CDR1 and CDR2: GTSNPN and SVGIG (reference sequence). CDR3 amino acids: CAWSSGSYEQYF. CDR3 nucleotides: TGTGCCTGGAGTAGCGGTTCCTACGAGCAGTACTTC.

This clone has more than one count but fewer than ten. The rearrangement links TRBV7-9 to TRBJ2-3; D assignment may be TRBD1 or TRBD2 (5 bases each). The CDR3 is made up of 15 amino acids. The V gene lost 1 base and the J gene lost 0 bases, with 8 bases spanning the gap. Germline V lookup: CDR1 SEHNR, CDR2 FQNEAQ (reference sequence). DNA of the CDR3: TGTGCCAGCAGCTTAGTCTGGGACAGCACAGATACGCAGTATTTT. It encodes CASSLVWDSTDTQYF.

The rearrangement uses TRBV18 and TRBJ1-1; no reliable D call. The germline V and J ends were trimmed by 3 bases and 5 bases, with 13 bases remaining between them. Per germline, CDR1 KGHSH and CDR2 LQKENI. The CDR3 loop spans 14 amino acids. The CDR3 here is CASSPAEGGTEAFF. CDR3 nucleotide sequence: TGTGCCAGCTCACCGGCGGAGGGTGGGACTGAAGCTTTCTTT.

This clone was seen once. CDR3 sequence: CASSEDRWYQDGLEQYF. In DNA, the CDR3 is TGTGCCAGCAGTGAAGACCGGTGGTATCAGGACGGACTCGAGCAGTACTTC. The chain is built from TRBV2 and TRBJ2-7; D is perhaps TRBD2 (5 bases). This CDR3 comprises 17 residues. Trimming left V 1 base short and J 6 bases short, with 22 bases between. CDR1 SNHLY and CDR2 FYNNEI come from the germline V gene. The whole variable domain, filled in from reference TRBV2 and TRBJ2-7, reads EPEVTQTPSHQVTQMGQEVILRCVPISNHLYFYWYRQILGQKVEFLVSFYNNEISEKSEIFDDQFSVERPDGSNFTLKIRSTKLEDSAMYFCASSEDRWYQDGLEQYFGPGTRLTVT.

The V and J genes are TRBV11-2 and TRBJ1-2; no reliable D call. The germline gives CDR1 SGHAT, CDR2 FQNNGV. This CDR3 has 15 residues. Trimming took off 1 base at V and 0 bases at J, with 9 bases between the two ends. CDR3 sequence reads: CASSLVHPANYGYTF. The CDR3, as DNA: TGTGCCAGCAGCTTAGTTCATCCTGCTAACTATGGCTACACCTTC.

Concerning this clone itself: One junction end disagrees with the germline gene, perhaps due to a read error. The chain carries TRBV5-1 and TRBJ2-5; 11 bases match TRBD1. The CDR3 loop spans 15 amino acids. Germline lookup yields CDR1 SGHRS and CDR2 YFSETQ. CDR3 amino acids: CARRRPGQGVETQYF. The CDR3 DNA reads TGCGCCCGCAGACGACCGGGACAGGGGGTCGAGACCCAGTACTTC.

This chain uses TRBV7-9 with TRBJ2-7, with no clear D. Germline V CDR1 and CDR2: SEHNR, FQNEAQ (reference sequence). V was trimmed by 8 bases and J by 7 bases, leaving 9 bases between them. This CDR3 region has 10 residues. The CDR3 sequence is CASQNEEQYF. The CDR3 DNA reads as TGTGCCAGCCAAAACGAGGAGCAGTACTTC.